What follows describes a single TCR beta chain. Profiling relied on immunoSEQ multiplex PCR, and the TCRdb table lists in-frame clones only, not all of them. The profile shows roughly 180,000 clones, around nine tenths of them singletons. The record originates from a study of cytomegalovirus exposure and HLA in healthy donors. This CDR3 spans 13 amino acids. The V end was cut by 7 bases, the J end by 4 bases, with 13 bases between. Germline V lookup: CDR1 LNHDA, CDR2 SQIVND (reference sequence). The chain is built from TRBV19 and TRBJ2-5; no reliable D call. The TCR originated in a man in his thirties or forties in good health and CMV-seropositive. Material for sequencing was PBMCs. The DNA for the CDR3 is TGTGCCAGTAATGGGAACGGCCCAGAGACCCAGTACTTC. Translated: CASNGNGPETQYF.